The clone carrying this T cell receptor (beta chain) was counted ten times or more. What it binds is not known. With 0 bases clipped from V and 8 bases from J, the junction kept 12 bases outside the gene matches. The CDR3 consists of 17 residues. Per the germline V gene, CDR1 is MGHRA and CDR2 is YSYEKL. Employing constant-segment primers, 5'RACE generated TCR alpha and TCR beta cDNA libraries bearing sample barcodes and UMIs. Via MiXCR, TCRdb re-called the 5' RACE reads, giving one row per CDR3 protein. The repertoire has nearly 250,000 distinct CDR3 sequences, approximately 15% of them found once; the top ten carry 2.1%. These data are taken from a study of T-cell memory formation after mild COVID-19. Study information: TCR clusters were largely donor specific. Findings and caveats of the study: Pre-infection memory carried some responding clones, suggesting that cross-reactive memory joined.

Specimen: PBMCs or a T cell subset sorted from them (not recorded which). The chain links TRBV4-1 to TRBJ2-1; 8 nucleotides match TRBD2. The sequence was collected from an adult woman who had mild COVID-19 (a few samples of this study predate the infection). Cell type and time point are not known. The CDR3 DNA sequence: TGCGCCAGCAGCCAAGAGAAGGGGCTAGCGGGTTCCTATGAGCAGTTCTTC. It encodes CASSQEKGLAGSYEQFF.